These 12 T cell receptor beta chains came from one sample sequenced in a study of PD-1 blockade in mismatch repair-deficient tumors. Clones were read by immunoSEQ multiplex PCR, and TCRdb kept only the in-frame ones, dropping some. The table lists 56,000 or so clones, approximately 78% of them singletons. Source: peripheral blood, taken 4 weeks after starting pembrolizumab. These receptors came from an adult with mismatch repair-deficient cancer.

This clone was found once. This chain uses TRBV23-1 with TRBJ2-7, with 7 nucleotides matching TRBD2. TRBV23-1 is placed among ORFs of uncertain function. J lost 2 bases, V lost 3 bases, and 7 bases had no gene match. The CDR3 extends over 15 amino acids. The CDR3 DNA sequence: TGCGCCAGCAGTCAGCCCGGAGGGAGGGCCTACGAGCAGTACTTC. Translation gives CASSQPGGRAYEQYF.

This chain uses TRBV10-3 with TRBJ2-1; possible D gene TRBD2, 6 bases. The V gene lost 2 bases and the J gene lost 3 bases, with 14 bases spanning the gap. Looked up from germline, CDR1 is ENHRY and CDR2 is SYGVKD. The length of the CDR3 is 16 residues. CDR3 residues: CAISERAGNVYNEQFF. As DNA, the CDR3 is TGTGCCATCAGTGAGCGAGCGGGCAACGTCTACAATGAGCAGTTCTTC.

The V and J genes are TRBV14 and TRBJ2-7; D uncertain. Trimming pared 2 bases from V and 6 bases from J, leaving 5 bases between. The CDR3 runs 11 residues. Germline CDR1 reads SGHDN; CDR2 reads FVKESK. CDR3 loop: CASSQQSEQYF. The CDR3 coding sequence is TGTGCCAGCAGCCAACAGTCCGAGCAGTACTTC.

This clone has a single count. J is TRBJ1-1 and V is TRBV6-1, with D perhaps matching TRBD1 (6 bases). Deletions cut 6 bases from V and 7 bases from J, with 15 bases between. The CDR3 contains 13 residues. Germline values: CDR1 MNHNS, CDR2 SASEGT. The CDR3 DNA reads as TGTGCCAGCAGGATGGGGGGGGGCTTTGAAGCTTTCTTT. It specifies CASRMGGGFEAFF.

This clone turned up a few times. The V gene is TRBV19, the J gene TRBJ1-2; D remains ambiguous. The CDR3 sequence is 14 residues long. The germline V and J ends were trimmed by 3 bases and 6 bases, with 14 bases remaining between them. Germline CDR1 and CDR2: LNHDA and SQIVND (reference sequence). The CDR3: CASSIPQGRNGYTF. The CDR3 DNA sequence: TGTGCCAGTAGTATCCCGCAAGGGCGGAATGGCTACACCTTC. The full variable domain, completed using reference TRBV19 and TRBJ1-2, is DGGITQSPKYLFRKEGQNVTLSCEQNLNHDAMYWYRQDPGQGLRLIYYSQIVNDFQKGDIAEGYSVSREKKESFPLTVTSAQKNPTAFYLCASSIPQGRNGYTFGSGTRLTVV.

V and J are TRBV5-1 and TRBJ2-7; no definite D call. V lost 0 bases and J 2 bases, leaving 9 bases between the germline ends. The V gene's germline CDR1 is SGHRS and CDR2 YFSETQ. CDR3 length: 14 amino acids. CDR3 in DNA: TGCGCCAGCAGCTTGGTCCAGAGCACCTACGAGCAGTACTTC. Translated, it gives CASSLVQSTYEQYF.

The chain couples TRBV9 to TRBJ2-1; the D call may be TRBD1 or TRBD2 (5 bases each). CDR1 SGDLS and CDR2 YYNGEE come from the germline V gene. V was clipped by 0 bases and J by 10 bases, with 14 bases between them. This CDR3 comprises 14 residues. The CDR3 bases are TGTGCCAGCAGCGTAGATATGGGGGATCAGGAGCAGTTCTTC. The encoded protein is CASSVDMGDQEQFF.

Here the CDR3 DNA reads TGTGCCAGCAGGGACAGGCCCGCGGGGACTGAAGCTTTCTTT. This codes for CASRDRPAGTEAFF. The rearrangement joins TRBV28 to TRBJ1-1; 7 bases are a match to TRBD1. Germline V gene sequence: CDR1 MDHEN, CDR2 SYDVKM. Trimming took 6 bases from V and 5 from J; bases not matched to a gene: 9. This CDR3 has 14 residues.

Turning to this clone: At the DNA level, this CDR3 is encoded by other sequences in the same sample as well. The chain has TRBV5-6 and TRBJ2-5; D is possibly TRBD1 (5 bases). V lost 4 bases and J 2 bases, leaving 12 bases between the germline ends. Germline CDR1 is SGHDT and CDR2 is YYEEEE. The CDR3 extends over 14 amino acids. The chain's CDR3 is CASSPTGPQETQYF. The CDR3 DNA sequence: TGTGCCAGCAGCCCCACAGGTCCTCAAGAGACCCAGTACTTC.

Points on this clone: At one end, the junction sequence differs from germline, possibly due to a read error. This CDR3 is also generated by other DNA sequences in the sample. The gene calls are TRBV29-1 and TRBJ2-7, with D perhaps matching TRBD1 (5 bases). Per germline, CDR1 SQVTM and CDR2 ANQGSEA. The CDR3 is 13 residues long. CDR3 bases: TGCAGCGTTGAAATACAGGCCTCCTATGAGCAGTACTTC. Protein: CSVEIQASYEQYF.

CDR3 DNA: TGTGCCAGCAGTCCAGGTTCGGTCACAGATACGCAGTATTTT. Amino acids: CASSPGSVTDTQYF. The chain joins TRBV28 to TRBJ2-3; no clear D. The germline V and J ends were trimmed by 5 bases and 2 bases, with 11 bases remaining between them. CDR1 MDHEN and CDR2 SYDVKM come from the germline V gene. This CDR3 has 14 amino acids.

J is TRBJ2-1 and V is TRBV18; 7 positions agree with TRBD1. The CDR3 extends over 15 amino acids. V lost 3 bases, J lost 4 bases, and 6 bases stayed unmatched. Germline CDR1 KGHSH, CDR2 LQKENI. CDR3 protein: CASSPAPGQYNEQFF. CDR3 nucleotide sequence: TGTGCCAGCTCACCTGCTCCGGGACAGTACAATGAGCAGTTCTTC.